The sequence of this T cell receptor (beta chain) was determined in a study of T cells after yellow fever vaccination. There are 17 residues in the CDR3. V shed 0 bases and J shed 3 bases, with 15 bases lying between them. CDR1 and CDR2 (germline): SGHRS, YFSETQ. In making TCR cDNA, 5'RACE template switching added a universal primer site and UMIs to it. TCRdb reprocessed the 5' RACE reads via MiXCR and lists one record per CDR3 protein. The data contain 450,000 to 550,000 distinct CDR3 sequences, 21% of them singletons. The specimen comprised PBMCs, sampled less than 25 days after the first yellow fever vaccination. The chain joins TRBV5-1 to TRBJ1-4, with D possibly TRBD1 on 5 matching bases. This clonotype was sampled from a man between 18 and 35 years old who received the YFV17D yellow fever vaccine. This CDR3 is CASSLGPNGGANEKLFF. CDR3 DNA: TGCGCCAGCAGCTTGGGCCCCAACGGGGGTGCTAATGAAAAACTGTTTTTT.